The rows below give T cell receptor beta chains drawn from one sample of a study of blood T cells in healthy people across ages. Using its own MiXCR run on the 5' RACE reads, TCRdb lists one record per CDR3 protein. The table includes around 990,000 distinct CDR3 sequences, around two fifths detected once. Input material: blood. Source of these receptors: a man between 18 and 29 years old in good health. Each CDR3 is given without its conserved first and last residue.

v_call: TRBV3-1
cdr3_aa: ASSQVSAQPGEQY

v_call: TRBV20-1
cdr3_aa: SAREGLAGQPQH

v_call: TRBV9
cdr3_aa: ASSVKPLTDTQY

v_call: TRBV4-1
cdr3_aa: ASSQDRDSASYNEQF

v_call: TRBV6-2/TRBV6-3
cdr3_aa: ASRTDRLRTDTQY

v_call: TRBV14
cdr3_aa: ASSQDSPSTDTQY

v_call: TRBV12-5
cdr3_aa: ASGFSLVGEAF

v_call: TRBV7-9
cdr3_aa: ASSTPMGISPMNTEAF

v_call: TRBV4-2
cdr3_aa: ASSQTAGNTEAF

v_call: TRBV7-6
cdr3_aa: ASSPTQGATDTQY

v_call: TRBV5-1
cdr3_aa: ASSEGPTNYGYT

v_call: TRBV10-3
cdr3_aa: AISESGGLSYGYT

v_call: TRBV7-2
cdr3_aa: ASSSQTGGNTEAF

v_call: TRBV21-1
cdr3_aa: ASNPEGQETQY

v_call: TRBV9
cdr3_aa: ASSVVALAVSNEQF

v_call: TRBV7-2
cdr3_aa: ASSAQGIETQY

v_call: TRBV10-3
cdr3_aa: AISEGDGPYGYT

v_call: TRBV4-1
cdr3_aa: ASSHDRIGGNQPQH

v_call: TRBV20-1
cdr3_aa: SARAGLPNSGYEQY

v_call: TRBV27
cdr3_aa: ASSAKRYEAF

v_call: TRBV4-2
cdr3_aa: ASSQDYPAKAGTQY

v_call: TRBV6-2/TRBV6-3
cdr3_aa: ASSYFGTSGTYNEQF

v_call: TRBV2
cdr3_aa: ASSEIGRGEAF

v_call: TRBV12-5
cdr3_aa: ASSSGGPFNYGYT

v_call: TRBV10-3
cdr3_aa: AISAEASRGQY

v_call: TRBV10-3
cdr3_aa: AIGQGNTEAF

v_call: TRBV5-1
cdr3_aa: ASGPLGGTDTQY

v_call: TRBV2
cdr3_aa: ASSDSGISYNEQF

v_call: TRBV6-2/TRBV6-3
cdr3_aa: ASSYAGSGGDSPLH

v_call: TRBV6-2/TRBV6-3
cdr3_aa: ASSYGRQASNYGYT

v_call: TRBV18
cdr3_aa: ASSRQSAGTTNEELF

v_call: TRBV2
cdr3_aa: ASSAGTGDEKLF

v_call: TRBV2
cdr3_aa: ASSVRTGGYEQY

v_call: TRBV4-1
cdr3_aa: ASSRSTGRVEQF

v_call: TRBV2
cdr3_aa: ASSWTSGDTGELF

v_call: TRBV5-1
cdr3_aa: ASSTRTETNEKLF

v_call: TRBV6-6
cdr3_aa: ASKAWEGEKLF

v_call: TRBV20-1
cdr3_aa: SASSGGITYEQY

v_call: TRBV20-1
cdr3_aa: SASALANYGYT

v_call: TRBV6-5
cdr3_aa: ASSYSDRVDGYT

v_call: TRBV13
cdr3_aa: ASSTRSRTNEQY

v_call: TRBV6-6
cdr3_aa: ASSSLQREQF

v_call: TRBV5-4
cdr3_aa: ASSTEGVTGELF

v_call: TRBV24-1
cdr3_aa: ATSAQGRTDTQY

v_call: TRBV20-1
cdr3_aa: SATNRSGQETQY

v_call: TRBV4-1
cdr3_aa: ASSQDGGAGRTDTQY

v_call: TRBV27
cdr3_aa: ASSLTTAYNEQF

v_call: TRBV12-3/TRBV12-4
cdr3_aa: ASSLGGVRGAGQPQH

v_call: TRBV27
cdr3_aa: ASRRQGYTGELF

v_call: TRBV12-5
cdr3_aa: ASGLVRAGAILSATDTQY

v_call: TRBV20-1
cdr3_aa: SARDRVEGLYGYT

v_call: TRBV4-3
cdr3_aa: ASSQGFATNEKLF